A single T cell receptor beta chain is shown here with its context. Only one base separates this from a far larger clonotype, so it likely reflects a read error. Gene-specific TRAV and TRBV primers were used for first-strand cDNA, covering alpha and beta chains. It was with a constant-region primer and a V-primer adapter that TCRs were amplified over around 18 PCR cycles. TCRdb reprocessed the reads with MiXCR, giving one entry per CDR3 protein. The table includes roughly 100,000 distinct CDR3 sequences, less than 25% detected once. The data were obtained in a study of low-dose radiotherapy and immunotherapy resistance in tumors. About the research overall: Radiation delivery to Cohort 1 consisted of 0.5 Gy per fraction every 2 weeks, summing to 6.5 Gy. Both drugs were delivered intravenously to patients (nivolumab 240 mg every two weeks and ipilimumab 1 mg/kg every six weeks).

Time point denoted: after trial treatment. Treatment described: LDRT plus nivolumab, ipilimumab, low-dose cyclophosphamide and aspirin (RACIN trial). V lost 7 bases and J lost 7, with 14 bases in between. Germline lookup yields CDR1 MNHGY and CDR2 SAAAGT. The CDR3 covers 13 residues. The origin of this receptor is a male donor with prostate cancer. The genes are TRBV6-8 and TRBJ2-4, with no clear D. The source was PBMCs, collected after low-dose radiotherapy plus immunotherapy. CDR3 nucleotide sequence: TGTGCCAGCAATTCCCGGGCCACTAACATTCAGTACTTC. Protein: CASNSRATNIQYF.